Presented here are 7 T cell receptor beta chains from one specimen sequenced in a study of beta chain features in type 1 diabetes (dated by TCRdb to between 2017 and 2018). The full study reports these points: In all four CD4+ subsets, TCRB CDR3 length was moderately but significantly shorter in type 1 diabetes patients.

No antigen has been identified for these receptors. Libraries came from the immunoSEQ multiplex PCR assay. The High Capacity cDNA Reverse Transcription Kit was used to reverse transcribe all of the isolated RNA, meaning that expressed TCRB transcripts were what got sequenced. The table comes from immuneACCESS by way of TCRdb, which keeps in-frame sequences with V and J called. Part of the clones is missing from these tables; in studies checked, under half for an unresolved V gene and the rest for unknown reasons. The sample includes about 640,000 clones, with over 10% observed a single time. The ten largest clones capture roughly 0.12% of the sample. The material sequenced was naive CD4+ T cells from blood. The sample's cell subset or site label, decoded: true naive CD4+ T cells. All receptors come from a man younger than 45 with type 1 diabetes.

This clone was picked up a small number of times. The chain uses TRBV7-2 and TRBJ2-5; either TRBD1 or TRBD2 may supply D (6 bases each). The germline CDR1 and CDR2 sequences are SGHTA and FQGNSA. The CDR3 spans 15 residues. Trimming pared 0 bases from V and 5 bases from J, leaving 13 bases between. CDR3 in amino acids: CASSLAPGGGETQYF. CDR3 bases: TGTGCCAGCAGCTTAGCGCCCGGGGGCGGTGAGACCCAGTACTTC.

With regard to this clone: The identical CDR3 is also encoded by other nucleotide sequences in the sample. The J gene is TRBJ2-5, the V gene TRBV5-1; D gene ambiguous. Germline CDR1 is SGHRS and CDR2 is YFSETQ. Trimming removed 1 base at V and 2 bases at J, with 3 bases between. The CDR3 extends over 12 amino acids. CDR3 DNA sequence: TGCGCCAGCAGCTTGACTCAAGAGACCCAGTACTTC. This sequence encodes CASSLTQETQYF. The variable domain in full, completed from reference TRBV5-1 and TRBJ2-5, reads KAGVTQTPRYLIKTRGQQVTLSCSPISGHRSVSWYQQTPGQGLQFLFEYFSETQRNKGNFPGRFSGRQFSNSRSEMNVSTLELGDSALYLCASSLTQETQYFGPGTRLLVL.

This clone was picked up a small number of times. The chain recombines TRBV4-2 with TRBJ1-1; D uncertain. This CDR3 spans 15 amino acids. CDR1 is LGHNA, CDR2 YNFKEQ, per germline. V gave up 0 bases and J gave up 7 bases, with 15 bases separating them. The CDR3 DNA sequence: TGTGCCAGCAGCCAAGATACGGTAAAGAGCGTTGAAGCTTTCTTT. Its translation: CASSQDTVKSVEAFF.

The CDR3 DNA reads TGTGCCAGCAGCCGACAGGGGCTCCCGAACACTGAAGCTTTCTTT. This encodes CASSRQGLPNTEAFF. The gene calls are TRBV7-2 and TRBJ1-1, with TRBD1 matching over 8 bases. CDR1 is SGHTA and CDR2 is FQGNSA in the germline V gene. CDR3 length: 15 residues. The trim removed 5 bases at V and 1 base at J, leaving 6 bases unmatched.

About this clone itself: A read error is possible here, since a much larger clone lies one base away. The V gene is TRBV2, the J gene TRBJ1-5, with unresolved D. This CDR3 has 11 amino acids. Trimming cost V 4 bases and J 3 bases, with 1 base left between them. Germline CDR1 and CDR2: SNHLY and FYNNEI. CDR3 nucleotides: TGTGCCAGCAGTGTCAATCAGCCCCAGCATTTT. Amino acid sequence: CASSVNQPQHF.

This clone was seen at least ten times. The genes are TRBV13 and TRBJ2-3; D is perhaps TRBD1 (5 bases). This CDR3 region has 16 residues. The germline V gene has CDR1 PRHDT and CDR2 FYEKMQ (reference sequence). The V end was cut by 7 bases, the J end by 2 bases, with 19 bases between. Here the CDR3 reads CASTPIWGRATDTQYF. The DNA for the CDR3 is TGTGCCAGCACCCCCATTTGGGGCAGGGCCACAGATACGCAGTATTTT.

This clone was observed a few times. Other nucleotide sequences from this sample produce the same CDR3. This sequence joins TRBV30 and TRBJ1-5, with D maybe TRBD1 (5 bases). V lost 3 bases, J lost 6 bases, and 9 bases lay in between. This CDR3 comprises 12 residues. Germline CDR1 reads GTSNPN; CDR2 reads SVGIG (reference sequence). The CDR3 region has the DNA TGTGCCTGGAGCAGGGAGGGTCAGCCCCAGCATTTT. Translation gives CAWSREGQPQHF.